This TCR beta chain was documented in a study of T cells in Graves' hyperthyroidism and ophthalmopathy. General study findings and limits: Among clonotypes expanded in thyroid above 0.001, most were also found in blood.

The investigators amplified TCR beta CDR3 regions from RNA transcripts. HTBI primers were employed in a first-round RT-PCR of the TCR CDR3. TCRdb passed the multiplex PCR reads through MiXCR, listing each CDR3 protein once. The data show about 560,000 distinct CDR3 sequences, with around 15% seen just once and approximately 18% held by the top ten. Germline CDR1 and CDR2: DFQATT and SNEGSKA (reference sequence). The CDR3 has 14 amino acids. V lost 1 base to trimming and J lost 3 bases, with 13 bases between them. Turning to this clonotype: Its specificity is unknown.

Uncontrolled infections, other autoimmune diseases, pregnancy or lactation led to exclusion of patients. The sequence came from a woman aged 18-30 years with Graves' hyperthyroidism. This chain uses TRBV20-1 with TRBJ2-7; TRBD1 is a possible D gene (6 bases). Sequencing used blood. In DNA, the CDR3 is TGCAGTGCTAGAGGACAGGTCGGTCGCTACGAGCAGTACTTC. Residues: CSARGQVGRYEQYF.